The TCR beta chain described here comes from a study of T-cell reconstitution after alpha-beta-depleted transplantation in children. Unique molecular identifiers were used to barcode this TCRbeta library. MiXCR was run by TCRdb on the PCR reads, yielding one entry per CDR3 protein. The sample shows about 500,000 distinct CDR3 sequences, about 33% of them seen only once. This CDR3 spans 17 amino acids. Trimming left V 8 bases short and J 0 bases short, with 20 bases between. The germline V gene encodes CDR1 LNHDA and CDR2 SQIVND (reference sequence). This material consisted of PBMCs from the stem cell graft donor, taken from the stem cell graft. The chain employs TRBV19 and TRBJ1-5; D is perhaps TRBD1 (5 bases). The sequence was obtained from a human donor who donated a stem cell graft to a child with aplastic anemia. This chain's CDR3 is CASDRTSGPYSNQPQHF. The CDR3 nucleotides are TGTGCCAGTGATCGGACAAGCGGCCCCTATAGCAATCAGCCCCAGCATTTT.